These 24 T cell receptor beta chains were sequenced from one sample in a study of CD8 T cells in ankylosing spondylitis. Whole-study results and caveats: Apparently characteristic of ankylosing spondylitis blood was a TCR beta motif (about eight highly homologous variants).

Their recognized antigens are unknown. TCRdb called the 5' RACE reads again in MiXCR, with one record for every CDR3 protein. This sample has approximately 520,000 distinct CDR3 sequences; about 5.4% occur once, and the top ten carry approximately 4%. Sequences were obtained from blood, either unsorted or a sorted T cell fraction (not recorded which). Source of these receptors: a male donor with ankylosing spondylitis.

The sample holds many counts of this clonotype. The chain recombines TRBV19 with TRBJ2-7, with 8 nucleotides matching TRBD1. V shed 4 bases, J shed 1 base, and the junction held 6 bases outside the gene matches. The germline CDR1 and CDR2 sequences are LNHDA and SQIVND (reference sequence). The length of the CDR3 is 15 residues. CDR3: CASSTGQGPSYEQYF. The CDR3 bases are TGTGCCAGTAGTACCGGACAGGGCCCGTCCTACGAGCAGTACTTC.

This clonotype was detected many times. The CDR3 loop is CSARDFQRGSTDTQYF. The CDR3 bases are TGCAGTGCTAGAGATTTCCAGCGGGGGAGCACAGATACGCAGTATTTT. The chain is built from TRBV20-1 and TRBJ2-3; 8 bases are a match to TRBD2. Germline-derived CDR1 and CDR2 are DFQATT and SNEGSKA (reference sequence). The V segment lost 0 bases and the J segment 0 bases; nucleotides outside the gene matches: 5. The CDR3 contains 16 residues.

This clonotype has a count of ten or more. The V gene is TRBV5-6, the J gene TRBJ2-1, with D possibly matching TRBD2 (6 bases). The CDR3 covers 15 residues. Between the trimmed V and J ends, which lost 4 bases and 0 bases, there was a span of 11 bases. Germline V gives CDR1 SGHDT, CDR2 YYEEEE. The CDR3 nucleotides read TGTGCCAGCAGCGCGGGGCCTAGCTCCTACAATGAGCAGTTCTTC. It is translated as CASSAGPSSYNEQFF.

This clonotype was seen ten or more times. The J gene is TRBJ2-3, the V gene TRBV4-3; D possibly corresponds to TRBD2 (5 bases). Germline V gene sequence: CDR1 LGHNA, CDR2 YSLEER. The CDR3 covers 15 residues. The V gene lost 3 bases and the J gene lost 4 bases, with 14 bases spanning the gap. CDR3 in amino acids: CASSQQLVEADTQYF. The CDR3, as DNA: TGCGCCAGCAGCCAGCAACTAGTTGAAGCAGATACGCAGTATTTT.

This clonotype was detected many times. The V and J genes are TRBV5-1 and TRBJ1-4; D ambiguous. Germline V CDR1 and CDR2: SGHRS, YFSETQ. The CDR3 runs to 15 residues. Trimming removed 1 base from V and 8 bases from J, with 15 bases in between. The CDR3 DNA sequence: TGCGCCAGCAGCTTGACGTTCCGGGGAGACGAAAAACTGTTTTTT. It codes for CASSLTFRGDEKLFF.

The table lists this clonotype with many counts. The chain carries TRBV14 and TRBJ1-6; D gene unclear. The germline CDR1 and CDR2 sequences are SGHDN and FVKESK. Trimming cost V 0 bases and J 8 bases, with 5 bases left between them. The CDR3 covers 13 residues. In nucleotides, the CDR3 is TGTGCCAGCAGCCAAGATATCTATTCACCCCTCCACTTT. Amino acids: CASSQDIYSPLHF.

This clonotype was seen ten or more times. J is TRBJ2-7 and V is TRBV12-3 or TRBV12-4; 8 positions match TRBD1. The CDR3 has 15 residues. V lost 6 bases and J lost 2; bases outside the gene matches: 9. CDR3 in DNA: TGTGCCAGCAGACCTGACAGGGGAGAAACCTACGAGCAGTACTTC. As protein: CASRPDRGETYEQYF.

This clonotype was counted many times. This chain connects TRBV7-2 to TRBJ2-5; possibly TRBD1 for D (5 bases). Germline values: CDR1 SGHTA, CDR2 FQGNSA. The CDR3 is made up of 12 amino acids. V lost 6 bases to trimming and J lost 9 bases, with 14 bases between them. In DNA, the CDR3 is TGTGCCAGCAGAATATACCAGGGTCCCCAGTACTTC. Translated, it gives CASRIYQGPQYF.

The genes are TRBV20-1 and TRBJ2-1; TRBD2 matches at 10 bases. Germline trimming cut 4 bases from V and 8 bases from J; bases unmatched to any gene: 8. This CDR3 comprises 14 residues. From germline, CDR1 is DFQATT and CDR2 SNEGSKA (reference sequence). Here the CDR3 reads CSAKLAGLFDEQFF. The DNA for the CDR3 is TGCAGTGCTAAACTAGCGGGGCTTTTCGATGAGCAGTTCTTC.

This clonotype was seen many times. V and J are TRBV7-9 and TRBJ2-3; 9 bases agree with TRBD2. Looked up from germline, CDR1 is SEHNR and CDR2 is FQNEAQ (reference sequence). J lost 1 base, V lost 5 bases, and 7 bases had no gene match. CDR3 length: 16 residues. CDR3 nucleotide sequence: TGTGCCAGCAGCCCCAGGAGACTAGCGGGCACAGATACGCAGTATTTT. Residues: CASSPRRLAGTDTQYF.

The genes are TRBV27 and TRBJ2-1; possibly TRBD1 for D (5 bases). Between the trimmed V and J ends, which lost 3 bases and 5 bases, there was a span of 23 bases. Germline V CDR1 and CDR2: MNHEY, SMNVEV (reference sequence). This CDR3 region has 18 residues. CDR3 loop: CASSFQGFTAMIHNEQFF. The DNA of the CDR3 is TGTGCCAGCAGTTTTCAGGGATTTACAGCGATGATTCACAATGAGCAGTTCTTC.

This clonotype was recorded many times. The chain's CDR3 is CASSLTPDGLYGYTF. As DNA, the CDR3 is TGTGCCAGCAGCTTGACACCGGACGGCCTTTATGGCTACACCTTC. The chain couples TRBV7-2 to TRBJ1-2; the D is unclear. CDR3 size: 15 residues. Per the germline V gene, CDR1 is SGHTA and CDR2 is FQGNSA. Trimming removed 3 bases from V and 5 bases from J, with 16 bases in between.

Of note for this clonotype: Being one base from a much bigger clone, this may be a read error. V gene TRBV10-3 combines with J gene TRBJ2-3; maybe TRBD2 (5 bases). CDR1 and CDR2 (germline): ENHRY, SYGVKD. The CDR3 totals 13 residues. The V gene lost 11 bases and the J gene lost 3 bases, with 15 bases spanning the gap. The CDR3 region has the DNA TGTGCCGCCGCTGAGGGCGGTACAGATACGCAGTATTTT. As protein: CAAAEGGTDTQYF.

This clonotype has ten or more counts. This chain links TRBV7-2 with TRBJ2-7; D is unclear. Germline CDR1 and CDR2: SGHTA and FQGNSA. V lost 3 bases, J lost 3 bases, and 15 bases lay in between. This CDR3 comprises 15 residues. The CDR3 DNA sequence: TGTGCCAGCAGCTTCCGACTGTCCCTTAGCTACGAGCAGTACTTC. Translation gives CASSFRLSLSYEQYF. Complete variable domain (other parts from reference TRBV7-2 and TRBJ2-7): GAGVSQSPSNKVTEKGKDVELRCDPISGHTALYWYRQSLGQGLEFLIYFQGNSAPDKSGLPSDRFSAERTGGSVSTLTIQRTQQEDSAVYLCASSFRLSLSYEQYFGPGTRLTVT.

This clonotype was observed at least ten times. The rearrangement links TRBV6-1 to TRBJ1-5; weak D call: TRBD1 (6 bases). The V and J ends lost 5 bases and 0 bases respectively, with 14 bases between them. The CDR3 has 16 amino acids. Germline CDR1 reads MNHNS; CDR2 reads SASEGT. In DNA form, the CDR3 reads TGTGCCAGCAGTCTGAATCAGGGGTATAGCAATCAGCCCCAGCATTTT. As protein: CASSLNQGYSNQPQHF.

V and J are TRBV6-1 and TRBJ1-1; D ambiguous. Trimming shortened V by 2 bases and J by 1 base, and 5 bases separated the two germline ends. This CDR3 has 13 amino acids. Per germline, CDR1 MNHNS and CDR2 SASEGT. CDR3 in DNA: TGTGCCAGCAGTGAAAACGAGAACACTGAAGCTTTCTTT. The encoded protein is CASSENENTEAFF.

The sample holds a few counts of this clonotype. The J gene is TRBJ2-3, the V gene TRBV25-1, with TRBD2 as a possible D gene (6 bases). There are 15 residues in the CDR3. V lost 6 bases to trimming and J lost 6 bases, with 19 bases between them. Germline-derived CDR1 and CDR2 are MGHDK and SYGVNS. CDR3 sequence: CASSNGGFRGDTQYF. The CDR3 DNA sequence: TGTGCCAGCAGCAATGGAGGGTTTCGGGGGGATACGCAGTATTTT.

About this clonotype itself: This may stem from a read error, because a much larger clone lies one nucleotide away. Here the CDR3 omits its conserved ending phenylalanine or tryptophan, so a read error is the likely source. V and J are TRBV20-1 and TRBJ2-1, with 7 bases that match TRBD1. The ends lost 1 base at V and 0 bases at J; junction bases unmatched: 6. The germline CDR1 and CDR2 sequences are DFQATT and SNEGSKA (reference sequence). The CDR3 has 16 amino acids. The CDR3 DNA is TGCAGTGCTAGAGTCATGACAGGGAGCTCCTACAATGAGCAGTTCCTC. It translates to CSARVMTGSSYNEQFL.

This clonotype was seen more than once but under ten times. The rearrangement links TRBV12-3 or TRBV12-4 to TRBJ2-5; tentative D call: TRBD2 (6 bases). The V gene lost 8 bases and the J gene lost 3 bases, with 10 bases spanning the gap. The CDR3 extends over 12 amino acids. CDR3 DNA: TGTGCCAGCGGGAGGAGAAAAGAGACCCAGTACTTC. Protein sequence: CASGRRKETQYF.

This clonotype was recorded many times. This sequence joins TRBV24-1 and TRBJ2-4; TRBD1 matches 10 bases. CDR3 length equals 15 residues. J lost 6 bases, V lost 1 base, and 2 bases had no gene match. The germline V gene has CDR1 KGHDR and CDR2 SFDVKD. The CDR3 DNA follows: TGTGCCACCAGTGATTTCCGGGACAGGGGAAACATTCAGTACTTC. The encoded protein is CATSDFRDRGNIQYF.

This clonotype was found many times. This chain joins TRBV20-1 and TRBJ1-1; perhaps TRBD1 as D (6 bases). The germline gives CDR1 DFQATT, CDR2 SNEGSKA (reference sequence). Trimming took off 6 bases at V and 7 bases at J, with 15 bases between the two ends. This CDR3 spans 12 amino acids. As DNA, the CDR3 is TGCAGTGCCAGCACAGGGAGTAATGAAGCTTTCTTT. Translating it yields CSASTGSNEAFF.

This clonotype was seen repeatedly, ten times or more. This chain joins TRBV5-6 and TRBJ2-7, with D uncertain. Trimming left V 4 bases short and J 9 bases short, with 20 bases between. The length of the CDR3 is 14 residues. Germline CDR1 reads SGHDT; CDR2 reads YYEEEE. CDR3 sequence reads: CASSPRSKLKGQYF. DNA for the CDR3: TGTGCCAGCAGCCCCCGGAGTAAACTCAAGGGGCAGTACTTC.

The chain employs TRBV5-1 and TRBJ2-1; TRBD2 matches at 7 bases. This CDR3 has 15 amino acids. The trim removed 0 bases at V and 7 bases at J, leaving 7 bases unmatched. Germline V gene data show CDR1 as SGHRS and CDR2 as YFSETQ. CDR3 residues: CASSLGGGLWNEQFF. CDR3 nucleotides: TGCGCCAGCAGCTTGGGGGGGGGACTTTGGAATGAGCAGTTCTTC. Full variable domain (outside the CDR3, taken from reference TRBV5-1 and TRBJ2-1): KAGVTQTPRYLIKTRGQQVTLSCSPISGHRSVSWYQQTPGQGLQFLFEYFSETQRNKGNFPGRFSGRQFSNSRSEMNVSTLELGDSALYLCASSLGGGLWNEQFFGPGTRLTVL.

This clonotype appeared many times. The chain joins TRBV20-1 to TRBJ1-5, with D hard to call. Germline V gene sequence: CDR1 DFQATT, CDR2 SNEGSKA (reference sequence). V was trimmed by 0 bases and J by 0 bases, leaving 12 bases between them. The CDR3 spans 16 residues. The CDR3 DNA is TGCAGTGCTAGAGATCTTATGACCCTTAGCAATCAGCCCCAGCATTTT. Amino acid sequence: CSARDLMTLSNQPQHF.